This T cell receptor (beta chain) was identified in a study of blood T cell repertoires in COVID-19 (dated by TCRdb to about 2020). Notes on the research overall: Collaborator samples came from the United States, Italy and Spain and covered acute and convalescent phases of COVID-19. The samples were drawn from two sources: the first 160 participants of the ongoing ImmuneRACE study, and approximately 1,300 subjects contributed by 6 global collaborators. The repertoires were released in a freely available public database intended as a resource for research on the immune response to SARS-CoV-2. The dataset comprised deeply sampled blood TCRbeta repertoires from subjects exposed to, actively infected with, or recovered from COVID-19. A de-identified subject ID, COVID-19 status, age in years and sex were almost always included in the sample metadata. Where HLA class I and class II types were available, the types were taken from metadata supplied by the sample provider, not from assay-based typing. The material from the prospective study consisted of cDNA or gDNA derived from T cells, B-cell-depleted T cells, or PBMCs. Here is what the overall study found, with its caveats: The quantity of clinical and demographic metadata differed by source and by participant and was supplied without curation.

One collaborating source in Seattle enrolled patients during active infection and followed them longitudinally through the course of disease. The collaborating institutions used their own protocols to collect whole blood in K2EDTA tubes. For TCRbeta analysis, collaborator samples were shipped as frozen whole blood, as isolated PBMCs, or as DNA extracted from either sample type. The germline V gene (reference sequence) yields SGHNT for CDR1 and YYREEE for CDR2. Cut back by 1 base and 7 bases, the V and J ends lie 12 bases apart. From cysteine to phenylalanine, the CDR3 is 15 amino acids long. The sequence is cut down to CDR3 DNA, 45 bases in frame from base 1. TCRbeta CDR3 regions were amplified from genomic DNA using the immunoSEQ Assay, a bias-controlled multiplex PCR. Under the source paper's analysis protocol: The number of nucleated cells in each sample was estimated from the amplification of reference gene primers within the assay. Sequence reads were collapsed and filtered to measure the absolute abundance of every unique TCRbeta CDR3 rearrangement. For each sample, productive Simpson clonality was calculated as the square root of Simpson's diversity index over productive rearrangements. Held by TCRdb, this immuneACCESS table contains in-frame sequences only and omits some clones. Under half of the omission traces to an unresolved V gene where checked; the cause of the rest is unknown. The V and J calls and clone size are taken from that table; D and trimming were inferred from the DNA. A total of roughly 440,000 clones appear in this sample, approximately 89% of them only once. The ten top clones hold 10% to 15% of the sample.

With respect to this clone: Its specific antigen is unknown. The sample holds no much larger clone one base away, and base qualities are not on file.

The chain employs TRBV5-4 and TRBJ1-6; D gene: possibly TRBD1, on 5 matching bases. Sequences were obtained from peripheral blood. The TCR originated in a woman aged 50 to 65 with COVID-19, enrolled during active disease. The DNA sequence is as follows: TGTGCCAGCAGCTTGTTCCAGGGAGGCAATTCACCCCTCCACTTT. Its protein reads: CASSLFQGGNSPLHF.